This T cell receptor beta chain originates from a study of cytomegalovirus exposure and HLA in healthy donors. There are 18 residues in the CDR3. Per the germline V gene, CDR1 is SEHNR and CDR2 is FQNEAQ (reference sequence). V gave up 2 bases and J gave up 2 bases; unmatched junction bases: 8. Findings and caveats of the study: In an earlier analysis, productive rearrangement rates for most beta V segments clustered near 87% or 30%.

A note on this clone: Its specificity is not known.

It was with 60 Vbeta and 13 Jbeta primers that the PCR ran. Method: immunoSEQ multiplex PCR; TCRdb's copy keeps in-frame clones and lacks some. The sample lists 75,000 to 95,000 clones; roughly 78% were seen once. Input material: PBMCs. The sequence came from a woman aged 35 to 49 in good health and CMV-seropositive. The chain combines TRBV7-9 with TRBJ2-6; TRBD1 aligns across 8 bases. CDR3 sequence (DNA): TGTGCCAGCAGCTTAAGGGCAGGGGGCCCCCCTGGGGCCAACGTCCTGACTTTC. Protein: CASSLRAGGPPGANVLTF.